This T cell receptor (beta chain) was recorded in a study of blood T cell repertoires in COVID-19. This clone has only a few counts. Produced via immunoSEQ multiplex PCR; TCRdb's table is partial and in-frame only. Of 400,000 to 450,000 clones in the sample, about 91% were seen once. This receptor was obtained from a woman aged 45-59 years with COVID-19, enrolled during active disease. Sequenced input: peripheral blood.

As DNA, the CDR3 is TGTGCCTGGAGTTTCTTTCCGGGACTAGCGGGACGGGACAATGAGCAGTTCTTC. This encodes CAWSFFPGLAGRDNEQFF. The chain carries TRBV30 and TRBJ2-1; 13 bases agree with TRBD2. The CDR3 runs 18 residues. Germline values: CDR1 GTSNPN, CDR2 SVGIG (reference sequence). Unmatched junction bases numbered 12, after V lost 2 bases and J lost 5 bases.